The clone carrying this T cell receptor beta chain was seen only a few times. Its antigen is still unknown. From germline, CDR1 is KGHSH and CDR2 LQKENI. The CDR3 length is 14 residues. V dropped 3 bases and J dropped 6 bases, with 15 bases sitting between them. The data stem from a study of response to subunit inactivated influenza vaccine. General study points: Few new T cells, the authors suggested, are recruited by each seasonal influenza vaccination.

TCRdb itself ran the RT-PCR reads through MiXCR, one entry per CDR3 protein. The sample lists 200,000 to 300,000 distinct CDR3 sequences; less than 15% were seen once. This chain links TRBV18 with TRBJ2-7, with TRBD2 as a possible D gene (6 bases). The source material was non-naive T cells sorted from PBMCs, sampled 14 days before vaccination. This TCR was recovered from a man in his forties or fifties who received an inactivated influenza vaccine. In nucleotides, the CDR3 is TGTGCCAGCTCACCCAAACAGGAGGGTGGCGAGCAGTACTTC. Translation: CASSPKQEGGEQYF.